This T cell receptor beta chain emerged from a study of blood T cell repertoires in COVID-19. Across the whole study: Acute and convalescent COVID-19 samples came from the United States, Italy and Spain. Sample material is recorded as cDNA or gDNA derived from T cells, B-cell-depleted T cells, or PBMCs.

In the original processing: For nucleated cells, counts were estimated from reference gene primer amplification. The assay was immunoSEQ multiplex PCR, and TCRdb's table has in-frame clones only and misses some. D and trimming were read from the DNA, whereas the V and J calls and clone size are those reported in that table. The table includes more than 100,000 clones, 65% to 90% detected once. CDR3 size: 15 residues. Germline V CDR1 and CDR2: LGHNA, YNFKEQ. Trimming left V 5 bases short and J 2 bases short, with 15 bases between. The source is a man of 80 years or more with acute or convalescent COVID-19. The source material was peripheral blood. The rearrangement joins TRBV4-2 to TRBJ2-5, with a possible D match to TRBD1 (6 bases). CDR3 region: CASSGDTRTQETQYF. Here the CDR3 DNA reads TGTGCCAGCAGCGGGGACACACGTACTCAAGAGACCCAGTACTTC.